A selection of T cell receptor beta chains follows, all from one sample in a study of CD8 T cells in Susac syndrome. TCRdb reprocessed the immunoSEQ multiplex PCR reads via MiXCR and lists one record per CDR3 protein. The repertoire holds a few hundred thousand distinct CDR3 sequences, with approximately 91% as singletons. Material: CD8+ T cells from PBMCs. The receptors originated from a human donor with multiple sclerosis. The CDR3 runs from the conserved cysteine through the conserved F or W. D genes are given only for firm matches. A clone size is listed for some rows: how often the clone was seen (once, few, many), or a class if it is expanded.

CDR3nt: TGTGCCTGGAGTGCCATCAGCGGGAGGTCCCACAATGAGCAGTTCTTC
CDR3aa: CAWSAISGRSHNEQFF
j_gene: TRBJ2-1
d_gene: TRBD2
v_gene: TRBV30
len: 16
abundance: .

CDR3nt: TGCAGTGCTCGACCTAGCGGGGGAAGACACGCCTACAATGAGCAGTTCTTC
CDR3aa: CSARPSGGRHAYNEQFF
j_gene: TRBJ2-1
d_gene: TRBD2
v_gene: TRBV20-1
len: 17
abundance: once

CDR3nt: TGTGCCAGTAGCCTAAGAAGCTCCTACAATGAGCAGTTCTTC
CDR3aa: CASSLRSSYNEQFF
j_gene: TRBJ2-1
d_gene: .
v_gene: TRBV27
len: 14
abundance: .

CDR3nt: TGCAGTGCTAGAGAGGGGCCGGCGGGGGGCATCCACGAGCAGTACTTC
CDR3aa: CSAREGPAGGIHEQYF
j_gene: TRBJ2-7
d_gene: TRBD2
v_gene: TRBV20-1
len: 16
abundance: .

CDR3nt: TGTGGCGTAGGTAGGGCCCCCTTTGAGCAGTTCTTC
CDR3aa: CGVGRAPFEQFF
j_gene: TRBJ2-1
d_gene: .
v_gene: TRBV27
len: 12
abundance: .

CDR3nt: TGTGCCAGCAAGGCTCAGGGAGATACGCAGTATTTT
CDR3aa: CASKAQGDTQYF
j_gene: TRBJ2-3
d_gene: .
v_gene: TRBV2
len: 12
abundance: .

CDR3nt: TGTGCCTCCCATTGGGAGGGGCCGATAGAGACCCAGTACTTC
CDR3aa: CASHWEGPIETQYF
j_gene: TRBJ2-5
d_gene: TRBD2
v_gene: TRBV30
len: 14
abundance: .

CDR3nt: TGTGCCAGCAGCTCCCGGACAGCTCAAGAGACCCAGTACTTC
CDR3aa: CASSSRTAQETQYF
j_gene: TRBJ2-5
d_gene: .
v_gene: TRBV5-4
len: 14
abundance: .

CDR3nt: TGTGCCAGCAGCCGGACGGACTCCTACGAGCAGTACTTC
CDR3aa: CASSRTDSYEQYF
j_gene: TRBJ2-7
d_gene: .
v_gene: TRBV14
len: 13
abundance: .

CDR3nt: TGTGCCAGCAGTCCGACCAATCAGGGCCGTTACGAGCAGTACTTC
CDR3aa: CASSPTNQGRYEQYF
j_gene: TRBJ2-7
d_gene: .
v_gene: TRBV27
len: 15
abundance: .

CDR3nt: TGTGCCTGGAGTCGTACCCGGGACCAACAACGCGGCTACACCTTC
CDR3aa: CAWSRTRDQQRGYTF
j_gene: TRBJ1-2
d_gene: .
v_gene: TRBV30
len: 15
abundance: .

CDR3nt: TGTGCCAGCAGCCTGGGCGGACGGTCCTCCTACGAGCAGTACTTC
CDR3aa: CASSLGGRSSYEQYF
j_gene: TRBJ2-7
d_gene: .
v_gene: TRBV9
len: 15
abundance: .

CDR3nt: TGTGCCAGCAGTTTGGGGAGCGGGATTACAGATACGCAGTATTTT
CDR3aa: CASSLGSGITDTQYF
j_gene: TRBJ2-3
d_gene: TRBD2
v_gene: TRBV28
len: 15
abundance: .

CDR3nt: TGTGCCAGCAGCTCGAGACTAGCGAGTAGCACAGATACGCAGTATTTT
CDR3aa: CASSSRLASSTDTQYF
j_gene: TRBJ2-3
d_gene: TRBD2
v_gene: TRBV7-9
len: 16
abundance: .

CDR3nt: TGTGCCAGCAGTTTAATTATGGGACTGGCCAAAAACATTCAGTACTTC
CDR3aa: CASSLIMGLAKNIQYF
j_gene: TRBJ2-4
d_gene: .
v_gene: TRBV27
len: 16
abundance: .

CDR3nt: TGTGCCAGCAGTTACGGGAGCTCTGGGGCCAACGTCCTGACTTTC
CDR3aa: CASSYGSSGANVLTF
j_gene: TRBJ2-6
d_gene: .
v_gene: TRBV6-2/TRBV6-3
len: 15
abundance: .

CDR3nt: TGTGCCAGCAGCCCAGGGGCGGCGGGCGGAAACACCATATATTTT
CDR3aa: CASSPGAAGGNTIYF
j_gene: TRBJ1-3
d_gene: .
v_gene: TRBV5-4
len: 15
abundance: .

CDR3nt: TGCGCCAGCAGCTTGTTGAGAGACTACGGGGAGCTGTTTTTT
CDR3aa: CASSLLRDYGELFF
j_gene: TRBJ2-2
d_gene: .
v_gene: TRBV5-1
len: 14
abundance: .

CDR3nt: TGTGCCAGCAGTCCCACCCGGGTTAAGCCCCAGCATTTT
CDR3aa: CASSPTRVKPQHF
j_gene: TRBJ1-5
d_gene: .
v_gene: TRBV28
len: 13
abundance: .

CDR3nt: TGCAGCGTTGATTCAGGGCGGAACACTGAAGCTTTCTTT
CDR3aa: CSVDSGRNTEAFF
j_gene: TRBJ1-1
d_gene: .
v_gene: TRBV29-1
len: 13
abundance: .

CDR3nt: TGTGCCAGCAGCCAAGTACAGGGGACAACTAATGAAAAACTGTTTTTT
CDR3aa: CASSQVQGTTNEKLFF
j_gene: TRBJ1-4
d_gene: TRBD1
v_gene: TRBV4-2
len: 16
abundance: .

CDR3nt: TGTGCCAGCACCAATACAGGACAGATCGAAGCTTTCTTT
CDR3aa: CASTNTGQIEAFF
j_gene: TRBJ1-1
d_gene: .
v_gene: TRBV28
len: 13
abundance: .

CDR3nt: TGTGCCACCAGTGATTCCGCCCCGCTGGCGTGGGAAACATCCGCCAATGAGCAGTTCTTC
CDR3aa: CATSDSAPLAWETSANEQFF
j_gene: TRBJ2-1
d_gene: .
v_gene: TRBV24-1
len: 20
abundance: .